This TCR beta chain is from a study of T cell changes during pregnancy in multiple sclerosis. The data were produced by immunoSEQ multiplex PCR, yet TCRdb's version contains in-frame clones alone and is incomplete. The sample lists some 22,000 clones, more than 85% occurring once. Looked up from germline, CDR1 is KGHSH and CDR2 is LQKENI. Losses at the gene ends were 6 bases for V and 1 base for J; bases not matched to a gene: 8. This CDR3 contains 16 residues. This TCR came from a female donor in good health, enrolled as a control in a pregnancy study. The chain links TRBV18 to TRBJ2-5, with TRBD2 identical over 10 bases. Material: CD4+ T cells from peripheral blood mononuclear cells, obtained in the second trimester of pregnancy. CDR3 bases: TGTGCCAGCTCTCCCATAGCGGGGGGACCCCAAGAGACCCAGTACTTC. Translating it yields CASSPIAGGPQETQYF.